This T cell receptor beta chain was sequenced for a study of fetal regulatory T cell absence and autoimmunity. Across the whole study: Exocrine pancreas autoimmunity occurred in IPEX patients lacking clinical diabetes. Study observations and caveats: Broadly similar TRB gene family usage was seen in pancreas and cord blood. Pancreas TCRs were oligoclonally enriched versus cord blood, some clones over 80-fold.

Repertoires were generated with immunoSEQ multiplex PCR, while TCRdb's copy carries only in-frame clones and drops some. The profile shows approximately 46,000 clones, about 79% of them singletons. The V end lost 3 bases, the J end lost 3 bases, and 11 bases lay between the germline ends. The CDR3 is 14 residues long. Germline CDR1 reads SGHDN; CDR2 reads FVKESK. This clone was seen once. What it binds is not known. Sequencing was done on a sample of cord blood. V gene TRBV14 combines with J gene TRBJ1-2, with D uncertain. The TCR sequence derives from a newborn boy with IPEX syndrome. The CDR3 DNA reads TGTGCCAGCAGCCAGCCGGACGGTTACTATGGCTACACCTTC. As protein: CASSQPDGYYGYTF.